This T cell receptor (beta chain) originates from a study of CD8 T cells in Susac syndrome. RNA, at roughly 0.45 to 1 ug, was reverse transcribed with random hexamers. TCRdb re-called the immunoSEQ multiplex PCR reads with MiXCR, one entry per CDR3 protein. The sample lists 130,000 to 150,000 distinct CDR3 sequences, approximately 95% seen once, with approximately 0.3% in the top ten. This CDR3 has 15 amino acids. Trimming took 5 bases from V and 2 from J; bases not matched to a gene: 4. The germline gives CDR1 SGHTA, CDR2 FQGNSA. V and J are TRBV7-2 and TRBJ2-2, with 8 nucleotides matching TRBD2. The receptor was derived from a human donor in good health. The sample taken for sequencing was CD8+ T cells from PBMCs. The chain's CDR3 is CASSGGTSNTGELFF. For the CDR3, the DNA is TGTGCCAGCAGCGGCGGGACTAGTAACACCGGGGAGCTGTTTTTT.